The 21 T cell receptor beta chains listed next were all sequenced from one sample in a study of blood T cell repertoires in COVID-19. The table came from immunoSEQ multiplex PCR; TCRdb's copy has only in-frame clones and leaves some out. The repertoire consists of about 81,000 clones, with 88% occurring once and the leading ten covering approximately 4.4%. Sequencing used peripheral blood. The source of these receptors is a woman over 75 with acute or convalescent COVID-19.

This sequence joins TRBV4-2 and TRBJ2-4; 11 nucleotides agree with TRBD2. The CDR3 is made up of 17 amino acids. The germline CDR1 and CDR2 sequences are LGHNA and YNFKEQ. Unmatched junction bases numbered 7, after V lost 1 base and J lost 5 bases. The CDR3 DNA reads TGTGCCAGCAGCCAAGGGGTAGCGGGAGGGAGAGAAAACATTCAGTACTTC. It specifies CASSQGVAGGRENIQYF.

The chain has TRBV5-1 and TRBJ2-2, with TRBD2 as a possible D gene (6 bases). Germline CDR1 and CDR2: SGHRS and YFSETQ. The CDR3 contains 16 residues. With 4 bases removed from V and 6 bases from J, the gap between germline ends came to 19 bases. The CDR3, as DNA: TGCGCCAGCAGCGTAACGGGGGACGGGAGTTCCGGGGAGCTGTTTTTT. It translates to CASSVTGDGSSGELFF.

This clone was observed once. This rearrangement joins TRBV7-9 to TRBJ1-4; weak D call: TRBD1 (5 bases). The V end was cut by 1 base, the J end by 0 bases, with 6 bases between. Germline V gene lookup returns CDR1 SEHNR and CDR2 FQNEAQ (reference sequence). The CDR3 length is 15 residues. As DNA, the CDR3 is TGTGCCAGCAGCTTAGGACAGCCAACTAATGAAAAACTGTTTTTT. Translation gives CASSLGQPTNEKLFF.

The CDR3 protein is CASSPTGLAGGNQETQYF. The CDR3 DNA reads TGTGCCAGCAGCCCCACGGGACTAGCGGGGGGCAACCAAGAGACCCAGTACTTC. The chain employs TRBV7-2 and TRBJ2-5; 15 positions agree with TRBD2. The ends lost 5 bases at V and 0 bases at J; junction bases unmatched: 7. This CDR3 comprises 18 residues. Germline V gene lookup returns CDR1 SGHTA and CDR2 FQGNSA.

The V gene is TRBV11-2, the J gene TRBJ2-3; 10 positions agree with TRBD1. V shed 9 bases, J shed 5 bases, and the junction held 11 bases outside the gene matches. CDR3 length equals 15 residues. Germline values: CDR1 SGHAT, CDR2 FQNNGV. CDR3 DNA: TGTGCCAGTTCGTATGGGACAGGGGATAAAGATACGCAGTATTTT. This codes for CASSYGTGDKDTQYF.

The chain combines TRBV9 with TRBJ2-1, with 13 bases fitting TRBD2. Germline V gene sequence: CDR1 SGDLS, CDR2 YYNGEE. The CDR3 has 18 amino acids. V was pared by 0 bases and J by 7 bases, with 10 bases of the junction left unmatched. CDR3 sequence: CASSVGLAGGLGVNEQFF. For the CDR3, the DNA is TGTGCCAGCAGCGTAGGACTAGCGGGAGGACTTGGAGTGAATGAGCAGTTCTTC.

This rearrangement joins TRBV3-1 (or the pseudogene TRBV3-2) to TRBJ2-3, with TRBD2 matching 8 bases. The length of the CDR3 is 17 residues. Germline V gene lookup returns CDR1 LGHDT and CDR2 YNNKEL (reference sequence). Trimming took 0 bases from V and 6 from J; bases not matched to a gene: 11. The CDR3 sequence is CASSQDQTGGPSDTQYF. Here the CDR3 DNA reads TGTGCCAGCAGCCAAGATCAGACGGGGGGGCCTAGCGATACGCAGTATTTT.

The J gene is TRBJ2-1, the V gene TRBV4-3, with 12 bases identical to TRBD2. The CDR3 has 17 residues. Germline assignment: CDR1 LGHNA and CDR2 YSLEER. Trimming removed 4 bases from V and 8 bases from J; junction bases left unmatched: 12. The CDR3 nucleotides are TGCGCCAGCAGCCTTAACCACCGGGCTAGCGGGGGGGATGAGCAGTTCTTC. Amino acid sequence: CASSLNHRASGGDEQFF.

The chain combines TRBV6-6 with TRBJ1-5, with TRBD1 identical over 11 bases. The CDR3 consists of 16 residues. Germline V gives CDR1 MNHNY, CDR2 SVGAGI (reference sequence). Trimming cost V 4 bases and J 5 bases; bases outside gene matches: 7. CDR3: CASSSSGTGGHQPQHF. CDR3 coding DNA: TGTGCCAGCAGTTCTTCCGGGACAGGGGGACATCAGCCCCAGCATTTT.

The V call is TRBV12-3 or TRBV12-4, the J call TRBJ1-1; the D is unclear. Trimming removed 5 bases from V and 11 bases from J, with 18 bases in between. The CDR3 is 13 amino acids. CDR3 residues: CASSIFPGSRAFF. DNA for the CDR3: TGTGCCAGCAGTATATTTCCGGGGTCTAGGGCTTTCTTT.

This clone has only one observation. The chain combines TRBV4-2 with TRBJ2-1; 12 nucleotides align to TRBD2. With 1 base clipped from V and 8 bases from J, the junction kept 9 bases outside the gene matches. Germline V gene data show CDR1 as LGHNA and CDR2 as YNFKEQ. There are 17 residues in the CDR3. The CDR3 nucleotides are TGTGCCAGCAGCCAAGCCAAAGGACTAGCGGGGTCGTATGAGCAGTTCTTC. Its translation is CASSQAKGLAGSYEQFF.

V usage is TRBV18 and J usage is TRBJ2-7; 7 nucleotides line up with TRBD1. Unmatched junction bases numbered 8, after V lost 3 bases and J lost 6 bases. Germline lookup yields CDR1 KGHSH and CDR2 LQKENI. This CDR3 contains 14 residues. The CDR3 DNA follows: TGTGCCAGCTCACCTGCCCGACAGGGATTCGAGCAGTACTTC. Its protein product is CASSPARQGFEQYF.

The genes are TRBV4-3 and TRBJ2-6, with TRBD2 as a possible D gene (6 bases). This CDR3 is 17 amino acids long. CDR1 LGHNA and CDR2 YSLEER come from the germline V gene. Trimming left V 0 bases short and J 0 bases short, with 9 bases between. The CDR3 loop reads CASSQDPGGSGANVLTF. The CDR3 bases are TGCGCCAGCAGCCAAGATCCCGGGGGCTCTGGGGCCAACGTCCTGACTTTC.

The chain is built from TRBV7-2 and TRBJ2-7; TRBD2 matches 7 bases. Germline lookup yields CDR1 SGHTA and CDR2 FQGNSA. The J segment lost 2 bases and the V segment lost 5 bases, leaving 6 bases of the junction unmatched. The CDR3 runs 14 residues. CDR3 in amino acids: CASSPGLVPYEQYF. The CDR3 region has the DNA TGTGCCAGCAGCCCCGGACTAGTTCCCTACGAGCAGTACTTC.

J is TRBJ1-2 and V is TRBV19; TRBD1 might be the D (6 bases). The germline CDR1 and CDR2 sequences are LNHDA and SQIVND (reference sequence). The CDR3 spans 12 residues. The V end was cut by 3 bases, the J end by 9 bases, with 11 bases between. The CDR3 DNA reads TGTGCCAGTAGTATCTCGACAGGACGCTACACCTTC. Translation gives CASSISTGRYTF.

This clone turned up a few times. V gene TRBV6-5 combines with J gene TRBJ2-5; possible D gene TRBD1, 5 bases. CDR1 is MNHEY, CDR2 SVGAGI, per germline. Trimming stripped 3 bases from V and 1 base from J, with 12 bases between. The CDR3 consists of 15 residues. The CDR3 loop reads CASSYEAQGQETQYF. The DNA for the CDR3 is TGTGCCAGCAGTTATGAGGCCCAGGGCCAAGAGACCCAGTACTTC.

The chain couples TRBV30 to TRBJ1-1, with no clear D. CDR1 GTSNPN and CDR2 SVGIG come from the germline V gene (reference sequence). Trimming pared 7 bases from V and 5 bases from J, leaving 14 bases between. The CDR3 has 12 residues. The DNA of the CDR3 is TGTGCCTTAAACCGAGGAAAAACTGAAGCTTTCTTT. This sequence encodes CALNRGKTEAFF.

The rearrangement uses TRBV19 and TRBJ1-2; TRBD1 matches 9 bases. The ends lost 5 bases at V and 2 bases at J; junction bases unmatched: 3. Germline CDR1 LNHDA, CDR2 SQIVND (reference sequence). This CDR3 is built from 14 residues. The CDR3 nucleotides are TGTGCCAGTAGTTCCGGGACAGGGAACTATGGCTACACCTTC. It yields the protein CASSSGTGNYGYTF. Complete variable domain (other parts from reference TRBV19 and TRBJ1-2): DGGITQSPKYLFRKEGQNVTLSCEQNLNHDAMYWYRQDPGQGLRLIYYSQIVNDFQKGDIAEGYSVSREKKESFPLTVTSAQKNPTAFYLCASSSGTGNYGYTFGSGTRLTVV.

The rearrangement links TRBV28 to TRBJ2-1; D is uncertain. The CDR3 consists of 13 residues. V was trimmed by 5 bases and J by 5 bases, leaving 10 bases between them. Germline lookup yields CDR1 MDHEN and CDR2 SYDVKM. The CDR3 bases are TGTGCCAGCAGTCCCCCTAAGAACAATGAGCAGTTCTTC. Protein product: CASSPPKNNEQFF.

V usage is TRBV11-2 and J usage is TRBJ2-2, with TRBD1 matching 10 bases. With 1 base clipped from V and 3 bases from J, the junction kept 5 bases outside the gene matches. Per germline, CDR1 SGHAT and CDR2 FQNNGV. There are 17 residues in the CDR3. The CDR3 spells CASSLVGQGDDTGELFF. CDR3 bases: TGTGCCAGCAGCTTAGTTGGACAGGGGGATGACACCGGGGAGCTGTTTTTT.

The V call is TRBV19, the J call TRBJ2-1; 7 nucleotides agree with TRBD2. Per the germline V gene, CDR1 is LNHDA and CDR2 is SQIVND (reference sequence). V trimming: 6 bases; J trimming: 2 bases; junction bases outside the gene matches: 10. This CDR3 is built from 16 residues. CDR3 sequence: CASSPRFGGTYNEQFF. The CDR3 DNA reads TGTGCCAGTAGCCCCAGGTTCGGGGGGACCTACAATGAGCAGTTCTTC. The full variable domain, its missing parts supplied by reference TRBV19 and TRBJ2-1, is DGGITQSPKYLFRKEGQNVTLSCEQNLNHDAMYWYRQDPGQGLRLIYYSQIVNDFQKGDIAEGYSVSREKKESFPLTVTSAQKNPTAFYLCASSPRFGGTYNEQFFGPGTRLTVL.